These 6 T cell receptor beta chains share one sample of origin, sequenced in a study of glioma-infiltrating T cells after dendritic cell vaccination. The time point was: after dendritic cell vaccination, including at tumor progression/relapse. Assay: immunoSEQ multiplex PCR; the TCRdb copy retains only in-frame clones and omits some. This sample has roughly 100,000 clones, with 83% found just once. The sequencing used blood, collected after dendritic cell vaccination. The receptors were sampled from a human donor with glioblastoma.

This chain links TRBV6-1 with TRBJ1-1; maybe TRBD1 (5 bases). The CDR3 extends over 13 amino acids. Trimming stripped 3 bases from V and 4 bases from J, with 9 bases between. The germline CDR1 and CDR2 sequences are MNHNS and SASEGT. The CDR3 loop is CASSDVRATEAFF. The CDR3 DNA sequence: TGTGCCAGCAGTGACGTCAGGGCCACTGAAGCTTTCTTT.

The chain is built from TRBV11-1 and TRBJ1-2; D unresolved. Trimming pared 2 bases from V and 2 bases from J, leaving 12 bases between. The CDR3 is made up of 15 amino acids. Germline CDR1 and CDR2: SGHAT and FQDESV (reference sequence). The CDR3 sequence is CASSLHRGWNYGYTF. The CDR3 DNA reads TGTGCCAGCAGCTTACACCGAGGGTGGAACTATGGCTACACCTTC.

The V call is TRBV27, the J call TRBJ2-5, with 11 bases identical to TRBD1. J lost 7 bases, V lost 5 bases, and 3 bases had no gene match. This CDR3 region has 13 residues. From germline, CDR1 is MNHEY and CDR2 SMNVEV (reference sequence). The CDR3 sequence: CASSPGTGGTQYF. The CDR3 coding sequence is TGTGCCAGCAGTCCCGGGACAGGGGGGACCCAGTACTTC.

This clone was observed a handful of times. CDR3 in DNA: TGTGCCAGCAGCGACAGACACGGGGAGCTGTTTTTT. Its protein product is CASSDRHGELFF. The chain couples TRBV7-9 to TRBJ2-2, with a tentative D call TRBD1 (5 bases). Trimming removed 5 bases at V and 7 bases at J, with 8 bases between. This CDR3 region has 12 residues. Germline lookup yields CDR1 SEHNR and CDR2 FQNEAQ (reference sequence). Drawing the rest from reference TRBV7-9 and TRBJ2-2, the complete variable domain is DTGVSQNPRHKITKRGQNVTFRCDPISEHNRLYWYRQTLGQGPEFLTYFQNEAQLEKSRLLSDRFSAERPKGSFSTLEIQRTEQGDSAMYLCASSDRHGELFFGEGSRLTVL.

The chain carries TRBV6-6 and TRBJ1-2; D might be TRBD1 (5 bases). The CDR3 totals 15 residues. CDR1 is MNHNY, CDR2 SVGAGI, per germline (reference sequence). The V and J ends lost 6 bases and 4 bases respectively, with 18 bases between them. CDR3: CASSATGGFGYGYTF. CDR3 nucleotide sequence: TGTGCCAGCAGCGCTACGGGGGGATTTGGCTATGGCTACACCTTC.

CDR3 region: CASRQGFSTDTQYF. Written as DNA, the CDR3 is TGTGCCAGTCGACAGGGGTTTAGCACAGATACGCAGTATTTT. This chain uses TRBV19 with TRBJ2-3, with 8 bases identical to TRBD1. The CDR3 is 14 amino acids. Germline assignment: CDR1 LNHDA and CDR2 SQIVND (reference sequence). J was trimmed by 0 bases and V by 8 bases; bases with no gene match: 4.